The 2 T cell receptor beta chains in this list originate from one sample, sequenced in a study of post-analysis software for immune sequencing data. Study-level results: Roughly 5 TRBV segments, including TRBV5-6, TRBV5-1 and TRBV20-1, were more frequent in patients than controls.

These receptors have no identified antigens. Unique molecular identifiers were present in the TCR beta cDNA libraries. TCRdb ran MiXCR on the PCR reads and lists one entry per CDR3 protein. Of 820,000 or so distinct CDR3 sequences listed, approximately 53% are singletons. The sample taken for sequencing was blood. The receptors stem from a girl aged 5 to 17 with multiple sclerosis.

V usage is TRBV7-9 and J usage is TRBJ1-2; D is unresolved. CDR3 length: 17 amino acids. In germline, CDR1 is SEHNR, CDR2 FQNEAQ (reference sequence). V was clipped by 1 base and J by 2 bases, with 17 bases between them. CDR3 residues: CASSLGNRVSRNYGYTF. CDR3 nucleotide sequence: TGTGCCAGCAGCTTAGGCAACCGGGTATCGAGAAACTATGGCTACACCTTC. The full variable domain, completed using reference TRBV7-9 and TRBJ1-2, is DTGVSQNPRHKITKRGQNVTFRCDPISEHNRLYWYRQTLGQGPEFLTYFQNEAQLEKSRLLSDRFSAERPKGSFSTLEIQRTEQGDSAMYLCASSLGNRVSRNYGYTFGSGTRLTVV.

A few counts support this clonotype. The rearrangement links TRBV6-6 to TRBJ2-7, with D perhaps assigned TRBD1 or TRBD2 (5 bases each). Trimming pared 0 bases from V and 10 bases from J, leaving 19 bases between. Per germline, CDR1 MNHNY and CDR2 SVGAGI (reference sequence). This CDR3 has 15 residues. The CDR3 nucleotides are TGTGCCAGCAGTTACTCCCCCGGGACCTCGGAGGCCCAGTACTTC. This encodes CASSYSPGTSEAQYF.